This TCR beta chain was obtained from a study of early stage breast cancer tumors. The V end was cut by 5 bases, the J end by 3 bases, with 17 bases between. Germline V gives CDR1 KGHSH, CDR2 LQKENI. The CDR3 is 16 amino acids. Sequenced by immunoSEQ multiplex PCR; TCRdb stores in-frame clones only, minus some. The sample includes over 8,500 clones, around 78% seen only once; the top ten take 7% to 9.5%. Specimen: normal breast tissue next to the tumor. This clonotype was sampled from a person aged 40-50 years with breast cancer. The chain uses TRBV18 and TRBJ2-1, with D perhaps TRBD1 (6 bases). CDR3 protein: CASSSKSRDIYNEQFF. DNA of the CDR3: TGTGCCAGCTCATCGAAGTCCCGGGACATCTACAATGAGCAGTTCTTC. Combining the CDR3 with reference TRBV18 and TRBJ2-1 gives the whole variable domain NAGVMQNPRHLVRRRGQEARLRCSPMKGHSHVYWYRQLPEEGLKFMVYLQKENIIDESGMPKERFSAEFPKEGPSILRIQQVVRGDSAAYFCASSSKSRDIYNEQFFGPGTRLTVL.